This TCR beta chain is drawn from a study of T cell responses to AZD1222 COVID-19 vaccine. Broader study findings: Seropositive at baseline were only a handful of AZD1222 recipients. As reported, nearly half of all spike-specific TCRs target variant regions that are unmutated.

This CDR3 has 14 residues. After removal of 1 base from V and 13 bases from J, the junction contained 8 bases not matched to a gene. Germline CDR1 and CDR2: SGHTA and FQGTGA. Worth noting for this clone: Its matching antigen is unknown.

Using immunoSEQ multiplex PCR, the repertoire was profiled, and TCRdb retains in-frame clones only, with some absent. The sample includes roughly 180,000 clones, about 94% of them seen just once. The specimen was peripheral blood, collected on day 0 of AZD1222 vaccination. This chain joins TRBV7-3 and TRBJ2-2; 8 positions agree with TRBD1. The sequence came from an adult in good health. The CDR3 region has the DNA TGTGCCAGCAGCTTAAGGGACAGGCCCTCTAGGCTGTTTTTT. It is translated as CASSLRDRPSRLFF.